Shown below are 24 T cell receptor beta chains from a single sample sequenced in a study of T cell repertoires in cytomegalovirus infection. Each CDR3 protein gets one entry after TCRdb re-called the reads with MiXCR. The sample has some 680,000 distinct CDR3 sequences, 35% to 45% seen once. Sample: PBMCs. These receptor sequences come from a human donor in good health (CMV status not recorded). Some clones in this sample may be carry-over from other donors' samples.

The chain links TRBV4-1 to TRBJ2-2; D is unresolved. The V and J ends lost 1 base and 6 bases respectively, with 21 bases between them. This CDR3 comprises 18 residues. Germline-derived CDR1 and CDR2 are MGHRA and YSYEKL. The DNA of the CDR3 is TGCGCCAGCAGCCAAGGGCCGTCGTCAAGGGCCGGCTCCGGGGAGCTGTTTTTT. This sequence encodes CASSQGPSSRAGSGELFF.

The gene calls are TRBV15 and TRBJ2-1; 10 bases are a match to TRBD2. Trimming at V came to 5 bases and at J to 4 bases, leaving 5 bases not matched to a gene. CDR1 and CDR2 from the germline V gene are LNHNV and YYDKDF (reference sequence). This CDR3 comprises 15 residues. This CDR3 is CATSSRTSGYNEQFF. CDR3 sequence (DNA): TGTGCCACCAGCTCCCGGACTAGCGGATACAATGAGCAGTTCTTC.

This clonotype was detected ten times or more. The chain couples TRBV7-8 to TRBJ2-7; possible D gene TRBD1, 6 bases. V dropped 3 bases and J dropped 0 bases, with 12 bases sitting between them. The CDR3 is made up of 15 amino acids. Germline V CDR1 and CDR2: SGHVS, FQNEAQ. In nucleotides, the CDR3 is TGTGCCAGCAGCTTGGCGGACAGAAGCTCCTACGAGCAGTACTTC. Protein product: CASSLADRSSYEQYF. The full variable domain, rest sourced from reference TRBV7-8 and TRBJ2-7, is GAGVSQSPRYKVAKRGQDVALRCDPISGHVSLFWYQQALGQGPEFLTYFQNEAQLDKSGLPSDRFFAERPEGSVSTLKIQRTQQEDSAVYLCASSLADRSSYEQYFGPGTRLTVT.

This clonotype has at least ten counts. The chain employs TRBV7-8 and TRBJ2-5; D not certain. Trimming left V 1 base short and J 2 bases short, with 14 bases between. The CDR3 spans 16 residues. Germline assignment: CDR1 SGHVS and CDR2 FQNEAQ. The CDR3 DNA reads as TGTGCCAGCAGCTTAGGGGTACTTTGGGCACAAGAGACCCAGTACTTC. Translation gives CASSLGVLWAQETQYF. Combining the CDR3 with reference TRBV7-8 and TRBJ2-5 gives the whole variable domain GAGVSQSPRYKVAKRGQDVALRCDPISGHVSLFWYQQALGQGPEFLTYFQNEAQLDKSGLPSDRFFAERPEGSVSTLKIQRTQQEDSAVYLCASSLGVLWAQETQYFGPGTRLLVL.

The V and J genes are TRBV28 and TRBJ2-7, with D unresolved. V was trimmed by 2 bases and J by 8 bases, leaving 13 bases between them. Germline values: CDR1 MDHEN, CDR2 SYDVKM. The length of the CDR3 is 13 residues. CDR3 sequence: CASSLRLGPQQYF. CDR3 nucleotides: TGTGCCAGCAGTTTAAGATTAGGGCCTCAGCAGTACTTC.

The chain joins TRBV28 to TRBJ1-1, with 9 bases fitting TRBD1. The ends lost 7 bases at V and 4 bases at J; junction bases unmatched: 7. CDR3 length equals 14 residues. Germline-derived CDR1 and CDR2 are MDHEN and SYDVKM. The CDR3: CASTLTGGRTEAFF. CDR3 nucleotides: TGTGCCAGCACTCTCACAGGGGGCCGCACTGAAGCTTTCTTT.

This clonotype was seen more than once but under ten times. The V call is TRBV7-2, the J call TRBJ2-5; TRBD2 agrees at 11 bases. Trimming took 5 bases from V and 2 from J; bases not matched to a gene: 7. This CDR3 contains 16 residues. The V gene's germline CDR1 is SGHTA and CDR2 FQGNSA. CDR3 DNA: TGTGCCAGCAGCCGGTGGCTAGCGGGGGGACAAGAGACCCAGTACTTC. Amino acid sequence: CASSRWLAGGQETQYF.

The rearrangement uses TRBV19 and TRBJ1-5; the match to TRBD1 covers 7 bases. Trimming cost V 5 bases and J 2 bases; bases outside gene matches: 12. Germline V gene sequence: CDR1 LNHDA, CDR2 SQIVND (reference sequence). The CDR3 spans 17 residues. The CDR3, as DNA: TGTGCCAGTAGTGCCACAGGGGACCAAAGTGGCAATCAGCCCCAGCATTTT. The encoded protein is CASSATGDQSGNQPQHF. The full variable domain, completed using reference TRBV19 and TRBJ1-5, is DGGITQSPKYLFRKEGQNVTLSCEQNLNHDAMYWYRQDPGQGLRLIYYSQIVNDFQKGDIAEGYSVSREKKESFPLTVTSAQKNPTAFYLCASSATGDQSGNQPQHFGDGTRLSIL.

Comments on this clonotype: This CDR3 fails to terminate in the conserved phenylalanine or tryptophan, so it likely reflects a read error. V and J are TRBV10-3 and TRBJ1-2; 9 bases map to TRBD1. V lost 8 bases to trimming and J lost 3 bases; unmatched junction nucleotides: 10. This CDR3 is built from 15 residues. The germline gives CDR1 ENHRY, CDR2 SYGVKD. CDR3 region: CAIRDRDWAHYGYTV. CDR3 DNA: TGTGCCATCCGGGACAGGGATTGGGCGCACTATGGCTACACCGTC.

The chain recombines TRBV19 with TRBJ2-2; D gene uncertain. V was pared by 3 bases and J by 6 bases, with 20 bases between. The CDR3 spans 17 residues. Germline V lookup: CDR1 LNHDA, CDR2 SQIVND (reference sequence). The DNA for the CDR3 is TGTGCCAGTAGTATCACCTCGGGCAGGAGTTTTGCCGGGGAGCTGTTTTTT. Protein sequence: CASSITSGRSFAGELFF.

The CDR3 coding sequence is TGTGCCAGCAGCTTGAAATGGACTAGCGGGAGGCCCTTCAACTACAATGAGCAGTTCTTC. Its protein product is CASSLKWTSGRPFNYNEQFF. The J gene is TRBJ2-1, the V gene TRBV5-4; 14 bases line up with TRBD2. The CDR3 is made up of 20 amino acids. The V gene end was trimmed by 1 base and the J gene end by 3 bases; junction bases not matched to a gene: 12. CDR1 SGHNT and CDR2 YYREEE come from the germline V gene (reference sequence).

The chain is built from TRBV12-3 or TRBV12-4 and TRBJ1-3; unclear D gene. Trimming took 5 bases from V and 4 from J, leaving 12 bases between them. The CDR3 is made up of 14 amino acids. The CDR3: CASSLPGIGNTIYF. CDR3 DNA: TGTGCCAGCAGTCTCCCGGGCATCGGAAACACCATATATTTT.

The chain recombines TRBV2 with TRBJ1-2; tentatively, D is TRBD1 (5 bases). V was pared by 4 bases and J by 4 bases, with 13 bases between. This CDR3 region has 14 residues. Per germline, CDR1 SNHLY and CDR2 FYNNEI. In DNA form, the CDR3 reads TGTGCCAGCAGTGCTATCGGGGGTTCCTATGGCTACACCTTC. Translation: CASSAIGGSYGYTF. Drawing the rest from reference TRBV2 and TRBJ1-2, the complete variable domain is EPEVTQTPSHQVTQMGQEVILRCVPISNHLYFYWYRQILGQKVEFLVSFYNNEISEKSEIFDDQFSVERPDGSNFTLKIRSTKLEDSAMYFCASSAIGGSYGYTFGSGTRLTVV.

This clonotype was counted a few times. The rearrangement uses TRBV7-8 and TRBJ1-2; D not certain. V dropped 2 bases and J dropped 5 bases, with 15 bases sitting between them. CDR1 and CDR2 from the germline V gene are SGHVS and FQNEAQ. The CDR3 spans 15 residues. CDR3 residues: CASSLSGGGFYGYTF. The CDR3, as DNA: TGTGCCAGCAGCTTATCCGGTGGTGGATTTTATGGCTACACCTTC.

This clonotype came up once. J is TRBJ2-1 and V is TRBV6-2 or TRBV6-3; TRBD2 aligns across 7 bases. There are 15 residues in the CDR3. The germline gives CDR1 MNHEY, CDR2 SVGEGT. The trim removed 6 bases at V and 4 bases at J, leaving 9 bases unmatched. CDR3 in DNA: TGTGCCAGCAGACCTCCTAGCGGTTCATACAATGAGCAGTTCTTC. Protein product: CASRPPSGSYNEQFF.

This clonotype has more than one count but fewer than ten. The V gene is TRBV2, the J gene TRBJ2-5; the match to TRBD2 covers 8 bases. The V segment lost 10 bases and the J segment 2 bases; nucleotides outside the gene matches: 12. The CDR3 sequence is 15 residues long. Germline V gene data show CDR1 as SNHLY and CDR2 as FYNNEI. For the CDR3, the DNA is TGTGCCACAACTAGCGGAAACACAAAGCAAGAGACCCAGTACTTC. It encodes CATTSGNTKQETQYF.

V and J are TRBV5-1 and TRBJ2-5; 9 positions match TRBD2. The CDR3 is 15 residues long. CDR1 SGHRS and CDR2 YFSETQ come from the germline V gene. The V and J ends lost 1 base and 5 bases, in that order; junction bases with no gene match: 6. The CDR3 nucleotides read TGCGCCAGCAGCTTGACAAGCGGGGGGCGGGAGACCCAGTACTTC. Its protein is CASSLTSGGRETQYF.

The rearrangement links TRBV7-2 to TRBJ2-2; D possibly corresponds to TRBD1 (5 bases). The V gene's germline CDR1 is SGHTA and CDR2 FQGNSA. CDR3 size: 15 residues. Deletions cut 2 bases from V and 2 bases from J, with 9 bases between. CDR3 in amino acids: CASSLRRGNTGELFF. For the CDR3, the DNA is TGTGCCAGCAGCTTAAGAAGGGGAAACACCGGGGAGCTGTTTTTT.

The chain employs TRBV20-1 and TRBJ1-2; D might be TRBD1 (6 bases). The ends were cut back, 0 bases at V and 9 bases at J, with 17 bases in the middle. Germline values: CDR1 DFQATT, CDR2 SNEGSKA (reference sequence). The CDR3 runs to 14 residues. The CDR3 region is CSAREGGVVTRYTF. The CDR3 DNA reads TGCAGTGCTAGAGAAGGGGGGGTTGTGACACGCTACACCTTC.

This clonotype was seen repeatedly, ten times or more. V gene TRBV7-2 combines with J gene TRBJ2-5, with no clear D. Trimming left V 5 bases short and J 4 bases short, with 5 bases between. CDR1 is SGHTA, CDR2 FQGNSA, per germline. This CDR3 is 11 amino acids long. Written as DNA, the CDR3 is TGTGCCAGCAGCCACGCAGAGACCCAGTACTTC. Encoded protein: CASSHAETQYF. The variable domain in full, completed from reference TRBV7-2 and TRBJ2-5, reads GAGVSQSPSNKVTEKGKDVELRCDPISGHTALYWYRQSLGQGLEFLIYFQGNSAPDKSGLPSDRFSAERTGGSVSTLTIQRTQQEDSAVYLCASSHAETQYFGPGTRLLVL.

The V and J genes are TRBV12-3 or TRBV12-4 and TRBJ2-1; TRBD2 aligns across 7 bases. Losses at the gene ends were 6 bases for V and 3 bases for J; bases not matched to a gene: 5. The CDR3 consists of 14 residues. CDR3 bases: TGTGCCAGCAGCTTTCGGGACTACTACAATGAGCAGTTCTTC. Its translation: CASSFRDYYNEQFF.

This clonotype has only a few counts. The J gene is TRBJ1-1, the V gene TRBV6-4; D is unclear. The CDR3 length is 16 residues. Trimming stripped 3 bases from V and 4 bases from J, with 18 bases between. Germline assignment: CDR1 MRHNA and CDR2 SNTAGT. The CDR3 loop is CASSEKLGGRFTEAFF. CDR3 sequence (DNA): TGTGCCAGCAGTGAAAAACTTGGAGGGCGCTTCACTGAAGCTTTCTTT.

The genes are TRBV27 and TRBJ1-1; TRBD1 agrees at 7 bases. Per the germline V gene, CDR1 is MNHEY and CDR2 is SMNVEV (reference sequence). Trimming at V came to 6 bases and at J to 8 bases, leaving 15 bases not matched to a gene. The CDR3 has 15 residues. The CDR3 coding sequence is TGTGCCAGCAGACACACCAGACAGGGCCTAAGAGAAGCTTTCTTT. Translating it yields CASRHTRQGLREAFF.

This clonotype was seen many times. V is TRBV7-3 and J is TRBJ1-6; 7 bases are shared with TRBD1. Per the germline V gene, CDR1 is SGHTA and CDR2 is FQGTGA. J lost 16 bases, V lost 0 bases, and 6 bases had no gene match. CDR3 size: 13 residues. Here the CDR3 DNA reads TGTGCCAGCAGCTTAACGGGTGGGGGACAGCTCCACTTT. This sequence encodes CASSLTGGGQLHF.